This TCR beta chain is from a study of T cell repertoires and HLA-DP antigens. Study-wide findings and caveats: Average cumulative frequency of previously undetected clones was over 30% against one allele and roughly 47% against the other. Naive and memory CD4+ cells were analysed together, not apart.

Concerning this clone: Its target is not known.

Average purity of the negatively selected CD4+ T cells was 95% to 98%. Untouched CD4+ T cells were bead-isolated from PBMC at approximately 98% purity. V was cut by 0 bases and J by 2 bases, with 11 bases left in between. Germline V CDR1 and CDR2: ENHRY, SYGVKD. The CDR3 covers 16 residues. Profiled with immunoSEQ multiplex PCR; TCRdb holds only in-frame clones, not every one. The data show more than 90,000 clones, 90% to 95% seen once. Input material: CD4+ T cells from PBMCs. This rearrangement joins TRBV10-3 to TRBJ2-1, with D perhaps matching TRBD1 (6 bases). The clonotype was recovered from a woman in her late teens or twenties in good health and CMV-seronegative. The DNA of the CDR3 is TGTGCCATCAGTGAGTCTGAAAGGGGGACCTACAATGAGCAGTTCTTC. This codes for CAISESERGTYNEQFF.